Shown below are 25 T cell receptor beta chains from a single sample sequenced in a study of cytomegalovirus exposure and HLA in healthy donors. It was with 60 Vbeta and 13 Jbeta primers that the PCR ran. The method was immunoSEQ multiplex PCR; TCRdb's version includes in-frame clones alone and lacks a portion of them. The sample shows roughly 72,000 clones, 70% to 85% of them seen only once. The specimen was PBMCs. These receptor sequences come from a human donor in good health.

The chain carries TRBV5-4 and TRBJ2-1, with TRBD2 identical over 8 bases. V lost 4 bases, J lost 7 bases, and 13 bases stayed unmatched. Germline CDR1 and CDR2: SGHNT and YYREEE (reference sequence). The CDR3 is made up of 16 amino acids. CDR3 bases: TGTGCCAGCAGCCCAAGGAGGTCGTCTAGCGGGAATGAGCAGTTCTTC. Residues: CASSPRRSSSGNEQFF.

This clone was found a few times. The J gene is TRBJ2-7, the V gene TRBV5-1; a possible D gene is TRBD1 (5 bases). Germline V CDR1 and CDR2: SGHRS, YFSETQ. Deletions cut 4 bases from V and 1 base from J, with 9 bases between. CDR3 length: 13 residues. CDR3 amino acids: CASSPDRSYEQYF. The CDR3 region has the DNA TGCGCCAGCAGCCCAGACAGATCCTACGAGCAGTACTTC.

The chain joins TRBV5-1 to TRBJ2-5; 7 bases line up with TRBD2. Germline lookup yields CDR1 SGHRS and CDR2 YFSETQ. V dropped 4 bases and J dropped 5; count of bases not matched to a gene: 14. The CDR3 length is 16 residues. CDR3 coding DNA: TGCGCCAGCAGCCCCCTAGCGGCTAGCGCTGGGGAGACCCAGTACTTC. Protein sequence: CASSPLAASAGETQYF.

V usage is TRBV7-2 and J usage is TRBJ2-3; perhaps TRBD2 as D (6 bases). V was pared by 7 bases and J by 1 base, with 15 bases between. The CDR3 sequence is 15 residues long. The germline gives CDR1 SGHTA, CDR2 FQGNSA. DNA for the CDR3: TGTGCCAGCACCTGGGGGGACGGACGCACAGATACGCAGTATTTT. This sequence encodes CASTWGDGRTDTQYF. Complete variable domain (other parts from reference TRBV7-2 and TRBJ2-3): GAGVSQSPSNKVTEKGKDVELRCDPISGHTALYWYRQSLGQGLEFLIYFQGNSAPDKSGLPSDRFSAERTGGSVSTLTIQRTQQEDSAVYLCASTWGDGRTDTQYFGPGTRLTVL.

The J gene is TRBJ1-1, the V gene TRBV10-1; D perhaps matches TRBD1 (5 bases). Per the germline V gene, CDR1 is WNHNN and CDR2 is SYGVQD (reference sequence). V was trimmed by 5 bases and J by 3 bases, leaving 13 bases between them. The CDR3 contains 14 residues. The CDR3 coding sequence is TGCGCCAGCAGTAGGACCTCGGGGGACACTGAAGCTTTCTTT. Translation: CASSRTSGDTEAFF.

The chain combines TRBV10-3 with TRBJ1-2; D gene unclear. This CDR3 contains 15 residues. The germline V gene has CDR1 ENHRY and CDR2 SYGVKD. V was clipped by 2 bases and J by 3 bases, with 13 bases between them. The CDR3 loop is CAISEREVGDYGYTF. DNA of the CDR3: TGTGCCATCAGTGAGCGCGAGGTAGGAGACTATGGCTACACCTTC.

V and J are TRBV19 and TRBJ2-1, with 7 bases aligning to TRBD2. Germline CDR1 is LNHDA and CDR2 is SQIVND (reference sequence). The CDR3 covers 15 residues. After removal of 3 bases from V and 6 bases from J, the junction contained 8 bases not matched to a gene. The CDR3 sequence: CASSMGLHRGNEQFF. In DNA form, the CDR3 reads TGTGCCAGTAGTATGGGACTACATAGGGGCAATGAGCAGTTCTTC.

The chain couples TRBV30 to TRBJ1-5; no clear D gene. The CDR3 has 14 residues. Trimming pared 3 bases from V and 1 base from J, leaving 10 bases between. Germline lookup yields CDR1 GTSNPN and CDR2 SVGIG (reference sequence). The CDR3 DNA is TGTGCCTGGAGCAGAGACGGGAGCAATCAGCCCCAGCATTTT. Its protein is CAWSRDGSNQPQHF.

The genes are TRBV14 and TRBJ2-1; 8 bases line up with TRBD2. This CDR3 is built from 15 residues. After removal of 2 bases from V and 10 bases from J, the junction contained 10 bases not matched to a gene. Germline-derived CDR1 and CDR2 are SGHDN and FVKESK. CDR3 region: CASSQREGLGREQFF. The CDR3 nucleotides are TGTGCCAGCAGCCAACGGGAGGGCCTTGGGCGAGAGCAGTTCTTC.

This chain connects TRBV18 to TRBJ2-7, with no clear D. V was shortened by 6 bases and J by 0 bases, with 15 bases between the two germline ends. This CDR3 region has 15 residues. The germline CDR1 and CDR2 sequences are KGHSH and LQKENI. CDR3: CASSPGVPSSYEQYF. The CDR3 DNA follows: TGTGCCAGCTCTCCTGGCGTACCTAGCTCCTACGAGCAGTACTTC.

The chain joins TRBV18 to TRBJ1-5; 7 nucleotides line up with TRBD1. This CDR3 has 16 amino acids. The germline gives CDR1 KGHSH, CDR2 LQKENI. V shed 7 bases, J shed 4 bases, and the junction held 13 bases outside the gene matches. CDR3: CASLPNGTDKNQPQHF. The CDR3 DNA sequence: TGTGCCAGCTTGCCTAATGGGACAGACAAGAATCAGCCCCAGCATTTT.

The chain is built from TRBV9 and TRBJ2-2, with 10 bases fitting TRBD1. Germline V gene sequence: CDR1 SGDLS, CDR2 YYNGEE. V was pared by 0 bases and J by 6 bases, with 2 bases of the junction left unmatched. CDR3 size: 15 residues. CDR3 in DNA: TGTGCCAGCAGCGTAGTAGGGACAGGGGCCGGGGAGCTGTTTTTT. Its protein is CASSVVGTGAGELFF.

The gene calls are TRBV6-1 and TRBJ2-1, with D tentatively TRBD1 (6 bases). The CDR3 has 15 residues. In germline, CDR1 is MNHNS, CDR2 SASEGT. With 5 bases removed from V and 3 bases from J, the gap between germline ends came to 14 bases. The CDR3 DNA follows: TGTGCCAGCAGTCTCCGACAGGCCAACTACAATGAGCAGTTCTTC. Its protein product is CASSLRQANYNEQFF.

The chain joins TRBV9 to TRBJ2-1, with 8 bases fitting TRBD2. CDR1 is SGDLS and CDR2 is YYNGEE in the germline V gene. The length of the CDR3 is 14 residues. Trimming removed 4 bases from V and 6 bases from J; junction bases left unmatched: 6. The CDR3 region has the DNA TGTGCCAGCAGCCCCTGGACTAGCTTCAATGAGCAGTTCTTC. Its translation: CASSPWTSFNEQFF. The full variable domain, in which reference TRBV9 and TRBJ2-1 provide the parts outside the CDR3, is DSGVTQTPKHLITATGQRVTLRCSPRSGDLSVYWYQQSLDQGLQFLIQYYNGEERAKGNILERFSAQQFPDLHSELNLSSLELGDSALYFCASSPWTSFNEQFFGPGTRLTVL.

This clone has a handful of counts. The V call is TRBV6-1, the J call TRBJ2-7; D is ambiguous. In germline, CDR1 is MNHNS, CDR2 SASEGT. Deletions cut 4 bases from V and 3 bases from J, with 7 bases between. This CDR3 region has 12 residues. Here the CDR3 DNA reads TGTGCCAGCAGTGGGCGGTTCTACGAGCAGTACTTC. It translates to CASSGRFYEQYF.

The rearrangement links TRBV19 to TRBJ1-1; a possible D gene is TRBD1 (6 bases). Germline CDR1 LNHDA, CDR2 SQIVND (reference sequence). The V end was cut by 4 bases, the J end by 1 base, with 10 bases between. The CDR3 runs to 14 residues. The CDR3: CASSRGGTNTEAFF. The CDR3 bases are TGTGCCAGTAGTAGAGGGGGAACGAACACTGAAGCTTTCTTT. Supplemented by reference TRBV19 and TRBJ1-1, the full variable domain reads DGGITQSPKYLFRKEGQNVTLSCEQNLNHDAMYWYRQDPGQGLRLIYYSQIVNDFQKGDIAEGYSVSREKKESFPLTVTSAQKNPTAFYLCASSRGGTNTEAFFGQGTRLTVV.

CDR3 bases: TGTGCCAGCAGTGGACAGGCGTACTCTGGAAACACCATATATTTT. Its translation is CASSGQAYSGNTIYF. This sequence joins TRBV6-1 and TRBJ1-3; possible D gene TRBD1, 6 bases. CDR3 length: 15 amino acids. CDR1 is MNHNS and CDR2 is SASEGT in the germline V gene. Trimming pared 4 bases from V and 0 bases from J, leaving 10 bases between.

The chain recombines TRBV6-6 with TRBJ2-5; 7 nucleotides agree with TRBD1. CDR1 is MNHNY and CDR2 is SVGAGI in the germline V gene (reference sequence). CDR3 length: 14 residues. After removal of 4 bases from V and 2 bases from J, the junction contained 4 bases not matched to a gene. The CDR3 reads CASSSRTGQETQYF. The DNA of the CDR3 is TGTGCCAGCAGTTCCCGGACAGGACAAGAGACCCAGTACTTC.

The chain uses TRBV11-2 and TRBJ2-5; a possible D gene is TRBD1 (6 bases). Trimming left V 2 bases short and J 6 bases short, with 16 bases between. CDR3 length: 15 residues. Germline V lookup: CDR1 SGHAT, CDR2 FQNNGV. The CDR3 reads CASSLNRVGGQTQYF. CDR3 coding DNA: TGTGCCAGCAGCTTAAACAGGGTTGGTGGGCAGACCCAGTACTTC.

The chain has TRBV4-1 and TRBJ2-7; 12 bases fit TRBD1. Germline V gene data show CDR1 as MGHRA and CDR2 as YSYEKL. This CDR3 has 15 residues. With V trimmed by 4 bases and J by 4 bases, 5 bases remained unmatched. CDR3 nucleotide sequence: TGCGCCAGCAGCCTCACGGGACAGGGGGCTTACGAGCAGTACTTC. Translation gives CASSLTGQGAYEQYF.

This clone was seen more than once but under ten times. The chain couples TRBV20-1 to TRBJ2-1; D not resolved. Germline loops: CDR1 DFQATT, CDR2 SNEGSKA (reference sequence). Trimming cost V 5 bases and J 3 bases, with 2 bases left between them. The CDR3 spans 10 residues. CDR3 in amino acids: CSAYYNEQFF. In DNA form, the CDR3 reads TGCAGTGCTTACTACAATGAGCAGTTCTTC.

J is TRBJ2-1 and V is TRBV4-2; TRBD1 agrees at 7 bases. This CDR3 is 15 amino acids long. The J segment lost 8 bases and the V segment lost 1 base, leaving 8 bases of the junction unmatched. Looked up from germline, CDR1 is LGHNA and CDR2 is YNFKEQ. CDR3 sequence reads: CASSQVTGARDEQFF. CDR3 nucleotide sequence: TGTGCCAGCAGCCAAGTTACAGGGGCTCGGGATGAGCAGTTCTTC.

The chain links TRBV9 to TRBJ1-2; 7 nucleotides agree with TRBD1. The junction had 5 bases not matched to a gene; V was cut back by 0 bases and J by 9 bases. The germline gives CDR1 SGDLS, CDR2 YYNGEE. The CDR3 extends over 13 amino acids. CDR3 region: CASSVAQGVSYTF. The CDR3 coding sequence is TGTGCCAGCAGCGTAGCCCAGGGGGTTAGCTACACCTTC.

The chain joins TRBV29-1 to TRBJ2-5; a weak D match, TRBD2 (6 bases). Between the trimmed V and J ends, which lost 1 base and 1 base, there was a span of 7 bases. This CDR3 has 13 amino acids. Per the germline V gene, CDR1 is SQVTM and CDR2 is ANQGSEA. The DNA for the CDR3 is TGCAGCGTTGAAGCGGGGGTCCAAGAGACCCAGTACTTC. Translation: CSVEAGVQETQYF. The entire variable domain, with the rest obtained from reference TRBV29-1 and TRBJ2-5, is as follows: SAVISQKPSRDICQRGTSLTIQCQVDSQVTMMFWYRQQPGQSLTLIATANQGSEATYESGFVIDKFPISRPNLTFSTLTVSNMSPEDSSIYLCSVEAGVQETQYFGPGTRLLVL.

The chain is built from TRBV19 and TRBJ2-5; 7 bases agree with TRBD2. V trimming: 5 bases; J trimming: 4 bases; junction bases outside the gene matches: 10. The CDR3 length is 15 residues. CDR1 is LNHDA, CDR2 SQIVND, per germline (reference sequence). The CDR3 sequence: CASSPAGKERETQYF. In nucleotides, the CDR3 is TGTGCCAGTAGTCCAGCGGGAAAGGAGAGAGAGACCCAGTACTTC.